Following are 14 T cell receptor beta chains from one sample sequenced in a study of shared clonotypes between healthy human individuals (dated by TCRdb to 2020 to 2021). CD8 naive samples were CD45RO-negative cells positively selected for CCR7, giving a CD45RA+CCR7+ population that excluded TemRA cells. Library construction relied on the immunoSEQ multiplex PCR assay. Sourced from immuneACCESS, this table was stored by TCRdb with only in-frame sequences that have V and J called. A share of the clones is absent; for the studies checked, an unresolved V gene accounts for under half, and the remainder has no known explanation. This sample gives hundreds of thousands of clones in total; about 98% of them show up just once. The ten largest clones represent 0.3% of the sample. The specimen sequenced was naive CD8+ T cells sorted from blood. Sample cell subset or site, as interpreted from the label and publication: CD45RA+CCR7+. Receptor source: a young man in good health.

J is TRBJ2-1 and V is TRBV2, with TRBD1 matching over 9 bases. The CDR3 covers 15 residues. V was clipped by 6 bases and J by 4 bases; unmatched bases: 7. Germline assignment: CDR1 SNHLY and CDR2 FYNNEI. The CDR3 nucleotides read TGTGCCAGCAGCCCGGGACAGGGCAATTACAATGAGCAGTTCTTC. Protein product: CASSPGQGNYNEQFF.

This clone has just one count. V gene TRBV6-1 combines with J gene TRBJ2-7, with D possibly being TRBD1 or TRBD2 (6 bases each). V lost 0 bases and J lost 4, with 13 bases in between. Germline values: CDR1 MNHNS, CDR2 SASEGT. There are 15 residues in the CDR3. This CDR3 is CASSEAGGVGYEQYF. As DNA, the CDR3 is TGTGCCAGCAGTGAAGCGGGGGGCGTCGGGTACGAGCAGTACTTC.

The genes are TRBV6-5 and TRBJ2-5, with 8 bases lining up with TRBD1. In germline, CDR1 is MNHEY, CDR2 SVGAGI. There are 13 residues in the CDR3. The V segment lost 5 bases and the J segment 6 bases; nucleotides outside the gene matches: 5. The CDR3, as DNA: TGTGCCAGCAGTCCAGACAGGGGACAGACCCAGTACTTC. Its translation: CASSPDRGQTQYF.

With regard to this clone: The same CDR3 arises from other DNA sequences in this sample as well. The chain employs TRBV9 and TRBJ2-1; 13 bases match TRBD2. V lost 4 bases, J lost 3 bases, and 4 bases stayed unmatched. The CDR3 is 16 residues long. Per the germline V gene, CDR1 is SGDLS and CDR2 is YYNGEE. The CDR3 is CASSPRTSGSYNEQFF. CDR3 nucleotides: TGTGCCAGCAGCCCTCGGACTAGCGGGAGCTACAATGAGCAGTTCTTC.

The gene calls are TRBV18 and TRBJ1-2; D may be TRBD1 (6 bases). Trimming left V 6 bases short and J 8 bases short, with 13 bases between. The CDR3 has 12 amino acids. From germline, CDR1 is KGHSH and CDR2 LQKENI. The CDR3: CASSDGQTGYTF. CDR3 sequence (DNA): TGTGCCAGCTCGGACGGACAGACCGGCTACACCTTC.

This clone was seen once. The chain combines TRBV4-1 with TRBJ1-5; D may be TRBD1 (5 bases). This CDR3 contains 15 residues. Germline-derived CDR1 and CDR2 are MGHRA and YSYEKL. The V gene lost 2 bases and the J gene lost 3 bases, with 11 bases spanning the gap. In DNA, the CDR3 is TGCGCCAGCAGCCAACTGGGACGCATCAATCAGCCCCAGCATTTT. As protein: CASSQLGRINQPQHF.

This chain joins TRBV13 and TRBJ2-1; tentative D call: TRBD1 (6 bases). Looked up from germline, CDR1 is PRHDT and CDR2 is FYEKMQ (reference sequence). Trimming stripped 5 bases from V and 6 bases from J, with 14 bases between. The CDR3 is made up of 14 amino acids. CDR3 sequence (DNA): TGTGCCAGCAGCCTGACTAAAGGGGGCAATGAGCAGTTCTTC. It yields the protein CASSLTKGGNEQFF.

V gene TRBV5-1 combines with J gene TRBJ2-7; the match to TRBD1 covers 9 bases. V was clipped by 3 bases and J by 6 bases; unmatched bases: 7. CDR3 size: 14 residues. Germline V gene sequence: CDR1 SGHRS, CDR2 YFSETQ. The CDR3 sequence: CASSSGGQGGEQYF. CDR3 sequence (DNA): TGCGCCAGCAGCTCGGGGGGACAGGGCGGCGAGCAGTACTTC.

CDR3 loop: CASSGQGSYGYTF. CDR3 nucleotide sequence: TGTGCCAGCAGTGGACAGGGTTCCTATGGCTACACCTTC. This rearrangement joins TRBV27 to TRBJ1-2; 8 bases line up with TRBD1. This CDR3 contains 13 residues. Germline assignment: CDR1 MNHEY and CDR2 SMNVEV (reference sequence). J was trimmed by 4 bases and V by 5 bases; bases with no gene match: 3.

The rearrangement links TRBV5-5 to TRBJ1-5; D possibly corresponds to TRBD1 (5 bases). Trimming removed 1 base at V and 6 bases at J, with 14 bases between. From germline, CDR1 is SGHKS and CDR2 YYEKEE (reference sequence). There are 15 residues in the CDR3. The DNA for the CDR3 is TGTGCCAGCAGCTTGAATTTTAGGGACGGTCAGCCCCAGCATTTT. Its translation: CASSLNFRDGQPQHF.

This clone has only one observation. The gene calls are TRBV7-6 and TRBJ2-1; D unclear. Germline CDR1 is SGHVS and CDR2 is FNYEAQ. The CDR3 length is 13 residues. V lost 0 bases, J lost 8 bases, and 8 bases lay in between. This chain's CDR3 is CASSLAPSDEQFF. As DNA, the CDR3 is TGTGCCAGCAGCTTAGCGCCAAGCGATGAGCAGTTCTTC.

A remark on this clone: The sample has other DNA sequences that encode this CDR3 too. The chain carries TRBV11-2 and TRBJ2-7, with TRBD1 matching over 7 bases. This CDR3 region has 14 residues. The V gene end was trimmed by 1 base and the J gene end by 4 bases; junction bases not matched to a gene: 4. Germline V gene lookup returns CDR1 SGHAT and CDR2 FQNNGV. In DNA form, the CDR3 reads TGTGCCAGCAGCTTAGGACAGGGATTTTACGAGCAGTACTTC. It encodes CASSLGQGFYEQYF.

The chain couples TRBV7-9 to TRBJ2-2; D remains ambiguous. V gave up 5 bases and J gave up 2 bases, with 9 bases separating them. Germline lookup yields CDR1 SEHNR and CDR2 FQNEAQ (reference sequence). The CDR3 has 14 amino acids. Written as DNA, the CDR3 is TGTGCCAGCAGCACACGTCCCAACACCGGGGAGCTGTTTTTT. Encoded protein: CASSTRPNTGELFF.

The genes are TRBV28 and TRBJ2-3; 14 bases are shared with TRBD2. The germline V gene encodes CDR1 MDHEN and CDR2 SYDVKM. The CDR3 length is 18 residues. V dropped 3 bases and J dropped 5; count of bases not matched to a gene: 10. The CDR3 nucleotides read TGTGCCAGCAGTTTCCCCGGGACTAGCGGGAGTAGGCGAGATACGCAGTATTTT. Translating gives CASSFPGTSGSRRDTQYF.